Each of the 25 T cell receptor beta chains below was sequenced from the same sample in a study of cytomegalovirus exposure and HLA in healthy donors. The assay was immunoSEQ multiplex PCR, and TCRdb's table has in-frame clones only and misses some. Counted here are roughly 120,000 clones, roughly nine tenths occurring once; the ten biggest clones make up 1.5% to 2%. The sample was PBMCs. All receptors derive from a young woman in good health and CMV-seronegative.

CDR3 DNA: TGTGCCAGCAGAGGACAGTCCAATCAGCCCCAGCATTTT. Encoded protein: CASRGQSNQPQHF. The genes are TRBV6-1 and TRBJ1-5; a possible D gene is TRBD1 (6 bases). CDR1 is MNHNS and CDR2 is SASEGT in the germline V gene. The CDR3 consists of 13 residues. Trimming removed 6 bases from V and 3 bases from J, with 9 bases in between.

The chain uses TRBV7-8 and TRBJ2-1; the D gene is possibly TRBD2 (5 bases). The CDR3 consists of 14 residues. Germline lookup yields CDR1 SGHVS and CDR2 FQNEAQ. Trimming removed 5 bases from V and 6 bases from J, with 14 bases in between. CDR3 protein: CASSHPEGSNEQFF. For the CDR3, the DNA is TGTGCCAGCAGCCACCCTGAGGGCAGCAATGAGCAGTTCTTC.

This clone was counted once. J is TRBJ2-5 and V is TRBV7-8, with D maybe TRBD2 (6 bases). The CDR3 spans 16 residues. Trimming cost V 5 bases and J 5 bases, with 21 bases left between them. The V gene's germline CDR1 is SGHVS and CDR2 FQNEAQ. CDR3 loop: CASSPIWGPRGETQYF. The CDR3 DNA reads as TGTGCCAGCAGCCCCATCTGGGGACCCCGGGGGGAGACCCAGTACTTC.

CDR3: CASSLGWTGLSNEQFF. CDR3 coding DNA: TGCGCCAGCAGCTTGGGCTGGACAGGTCTCTCCAATGAGCAGTTCTTC. The J gene is TRBJ2-1, the V gene TRBV5-1, with TRBD1 matching 7 bases. CDR3 size: 16 residues. After removal of 0 bases from V and 6 bases from J, the junction contained 9 bases not matched to a gene. CDR1 SGHRS and CDR2 YFSETQ come from the germline V gene.

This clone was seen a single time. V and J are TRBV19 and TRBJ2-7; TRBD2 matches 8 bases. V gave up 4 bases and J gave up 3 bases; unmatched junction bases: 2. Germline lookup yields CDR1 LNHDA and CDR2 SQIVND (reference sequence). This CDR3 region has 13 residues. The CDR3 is CASSKAGGYEQYF. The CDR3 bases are TGTGCCAGTAGTAAGGCGGGGGGCTACGAGCAGTACTTC. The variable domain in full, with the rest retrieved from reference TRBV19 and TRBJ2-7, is DGGITQSPKYLFRKEGQNVTLSCEQNLNHDAMYWYRQDPGQGLRLIYYSQIVNDFQKGDIAEGYSVSREKKESFPLTVTSAQKNPTAFYLCASSKAGGYEQYFGPGTRLTVT.

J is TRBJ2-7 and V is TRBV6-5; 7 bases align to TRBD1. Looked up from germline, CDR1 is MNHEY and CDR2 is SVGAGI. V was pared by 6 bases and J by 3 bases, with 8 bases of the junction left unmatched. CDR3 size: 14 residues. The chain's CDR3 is CASSTGVRNYEQYF. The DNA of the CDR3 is TGTGCCAGCAGCACAGGGGTCAGAAACTACGAGCAGTACTTC.

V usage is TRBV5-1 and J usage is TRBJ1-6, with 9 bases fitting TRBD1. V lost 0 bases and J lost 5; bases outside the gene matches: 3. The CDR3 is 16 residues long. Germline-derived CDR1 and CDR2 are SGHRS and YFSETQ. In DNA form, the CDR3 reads TGCGCCAGCAGCTTGGGGACAGGGGAGGATAATTCACCCCTCCACTTT. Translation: CASSLGTGEDNSPLHF.

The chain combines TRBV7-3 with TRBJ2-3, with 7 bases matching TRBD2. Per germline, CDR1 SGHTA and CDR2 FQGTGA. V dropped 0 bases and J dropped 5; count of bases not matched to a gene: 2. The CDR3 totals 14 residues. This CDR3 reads CASSLTGGKDTQYF. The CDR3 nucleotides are TGTGCCAGCAGCTTAACCGGGGGGAAAGATACGCAGTATTTT.

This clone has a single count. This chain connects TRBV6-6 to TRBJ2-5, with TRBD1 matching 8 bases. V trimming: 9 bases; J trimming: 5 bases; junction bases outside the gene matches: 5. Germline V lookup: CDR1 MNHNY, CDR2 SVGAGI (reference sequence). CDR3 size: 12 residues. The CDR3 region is CASRTGMETQYF. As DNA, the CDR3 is TGTGCCAGTAGGACAGGGATGGAGACCCAGTACTTC.

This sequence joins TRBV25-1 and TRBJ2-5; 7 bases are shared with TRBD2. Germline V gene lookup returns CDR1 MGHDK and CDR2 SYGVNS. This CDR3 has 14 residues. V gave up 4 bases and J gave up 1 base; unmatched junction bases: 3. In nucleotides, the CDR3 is TGTGCCAGCAGTGCGTCGGGGGGCCAAGAGACCCAGTACTTC. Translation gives CASSASGGQETQYF.

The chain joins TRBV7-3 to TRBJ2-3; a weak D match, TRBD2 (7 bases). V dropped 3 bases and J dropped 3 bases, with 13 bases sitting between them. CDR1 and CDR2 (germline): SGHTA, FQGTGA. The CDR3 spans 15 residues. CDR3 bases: TGTGCCAGCAGCTTCGGGGGGCCTGGGACAGATACGCAGTATTTT. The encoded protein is CASSFGGPGTDTQYF.

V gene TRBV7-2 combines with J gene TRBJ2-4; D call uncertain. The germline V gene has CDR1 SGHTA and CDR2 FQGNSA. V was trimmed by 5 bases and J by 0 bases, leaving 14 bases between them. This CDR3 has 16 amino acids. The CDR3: CASSLRQNLAKNIQYF. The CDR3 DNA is TGTGCCAGCAGCCTGCGACAAAACTTAGCCAAAAACATTCAGTACTTC.

The chain's CDR3 is CASSHPGLAGNNEQFF. As DNA, the CDR3 is TGTGCCAGCAGCCACCCGGGACTAGCGGGGAACAATGAGCAGTTCTTC. The chain has TRBV28 and TRBJ2-1; 13 bases map to TRBD2. Trimming took 6 bases from V and 5 from J; bases not matched to a gene: 7. CDR3 size: 16 residues. The germline gives CDR1 MDHEN, CDR2 SYDVKM.

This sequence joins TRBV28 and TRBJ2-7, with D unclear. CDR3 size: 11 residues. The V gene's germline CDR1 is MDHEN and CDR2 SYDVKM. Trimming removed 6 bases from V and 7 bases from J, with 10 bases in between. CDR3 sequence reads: CASRSKREQYF. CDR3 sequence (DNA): TGTGCCAGCAGGAGCAAACGGGAGCAGTACTTC.

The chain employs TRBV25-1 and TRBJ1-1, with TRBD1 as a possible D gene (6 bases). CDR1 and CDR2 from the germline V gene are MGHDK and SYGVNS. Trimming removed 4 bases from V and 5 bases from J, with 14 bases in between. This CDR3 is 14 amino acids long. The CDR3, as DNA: TGTGCCAGCAGTGTCGAACAGGGCGGGACTGAAGCTTTCTTT. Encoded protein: CASSVEQGGTEAFF.

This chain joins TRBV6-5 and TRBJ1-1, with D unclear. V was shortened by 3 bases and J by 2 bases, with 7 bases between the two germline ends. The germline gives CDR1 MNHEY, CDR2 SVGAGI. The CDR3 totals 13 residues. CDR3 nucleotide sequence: TGTGCCAGCAGTTATATAACTAACACTGAAGCTTTCTTT. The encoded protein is CASSYITNTEAFF.

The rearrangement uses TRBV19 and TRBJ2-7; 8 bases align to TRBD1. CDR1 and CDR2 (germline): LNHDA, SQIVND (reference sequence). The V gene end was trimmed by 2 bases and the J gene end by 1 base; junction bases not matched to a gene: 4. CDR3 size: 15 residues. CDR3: CASSIQGAKSYEQYF. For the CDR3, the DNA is TGTGCCAGTAGTATACAGGGGGCAAAGTCCTACGAGCAGTACTTC.

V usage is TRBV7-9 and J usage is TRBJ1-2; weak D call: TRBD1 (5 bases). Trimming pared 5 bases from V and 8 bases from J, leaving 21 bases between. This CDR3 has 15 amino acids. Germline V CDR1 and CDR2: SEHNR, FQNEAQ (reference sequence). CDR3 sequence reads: CASSPEGLGNLGYTF. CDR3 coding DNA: TGTGCCAGCAGCCCCGAGGGACTAGGGAATTTAGGCTACACCTTC.

This CDR3 reads CAWSEGTPGNTIYF. The CDR3 bases are TGTGCCTGGAGTGAGGGGACACCTGGAAACACCATATATTTT. This chain uses TRBV30 with TRBJ1-3, with a tentative D call TRBD1 (6 bases). The germline CDR1 and CDR2 sequences are GTSNPN and SVGIG (reference sequence). This CDR3 contains 14 residues. Trimming shortened V by 1 base and J by 2 bases, and 9 bases separated the two germline ends.

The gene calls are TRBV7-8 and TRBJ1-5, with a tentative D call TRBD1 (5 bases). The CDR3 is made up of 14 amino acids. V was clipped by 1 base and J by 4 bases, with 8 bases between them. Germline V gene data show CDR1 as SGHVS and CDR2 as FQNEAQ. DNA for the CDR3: TGTGCCAGCAGCTTAGTGGCAGGGAATCAGCCCCAGCATTTT. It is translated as CASSLVAGNQPQHF.

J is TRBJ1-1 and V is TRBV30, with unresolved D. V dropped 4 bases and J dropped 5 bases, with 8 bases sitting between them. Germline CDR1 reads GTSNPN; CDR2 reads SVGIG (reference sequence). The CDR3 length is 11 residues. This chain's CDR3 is CAWNPRTEAFF. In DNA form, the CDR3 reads TGTGCCTGGAACCCGAGGACTGAAGCTTTCTTT.

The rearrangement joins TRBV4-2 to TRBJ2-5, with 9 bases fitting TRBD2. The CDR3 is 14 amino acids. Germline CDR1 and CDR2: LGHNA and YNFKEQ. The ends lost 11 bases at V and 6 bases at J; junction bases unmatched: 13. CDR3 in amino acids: CARTARSGGKTQYF. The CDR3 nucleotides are TGTGCCCGCACCGCGCGTAGCGGGGGTAAGACCCAGTACTTC.

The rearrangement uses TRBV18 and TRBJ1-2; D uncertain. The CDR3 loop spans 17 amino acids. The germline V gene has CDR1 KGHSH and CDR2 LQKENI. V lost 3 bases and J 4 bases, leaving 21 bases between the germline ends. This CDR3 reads CASSPTHERRLFYGYTF. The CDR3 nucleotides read TGTGCCAGCTCACCTACCCATGAAAGGAGGTTGTTCTATGGCTACACCTTC.

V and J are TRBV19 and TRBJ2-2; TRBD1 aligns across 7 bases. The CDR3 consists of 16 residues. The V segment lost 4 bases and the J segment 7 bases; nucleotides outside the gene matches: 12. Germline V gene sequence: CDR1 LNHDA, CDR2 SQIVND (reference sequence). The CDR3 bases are TGTGCCAGTAGTAGATCCGGGACAGCTGGAGGCGGGGAGCTGTTTTTT. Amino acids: CASSRSGTAGGGELFF.

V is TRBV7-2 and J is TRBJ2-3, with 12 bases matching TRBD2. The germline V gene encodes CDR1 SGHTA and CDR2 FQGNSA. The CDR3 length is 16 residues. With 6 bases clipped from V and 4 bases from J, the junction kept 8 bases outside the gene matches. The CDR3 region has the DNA TGTGCCAGCAGTCTAGCTAGCGGGGGGGGCGCAGATACGCAGTATTTT. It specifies CASSLASGGGADTQYF.